The 28 T cell receptor beta chains presented below share a single source sample, sequenced in a study of regulatory T cells in long-lasting Graves disease. Time point defined: newly diagnosed GD, antithyroid drugs for less than 3 months. The TCR library was prepared using RNA isolated from PBMCs. Assembly of TCR beta libraries relied on iRepertoire HTBI primers together with Arm-PCR of CDR3 regions. MiXCR was run by TCRdb on the multiplex PCR reads, yielding one entry per CDR3 protein. The data hold about 530,000 distinct CDR3 sequences, with about 16% observed a single time. The same data also contributed to another study, on T cells in Graves' hyperthyroidism and ophthalmopathy.

The sample was peripheral blood mononuclear cells (PBMCs), taken at new diagnosis, from a patient treated with antithyroid drugs. All receptors come from a woman between 40 and 65 years old with Graves disease.

This chain joins TRBV10-3 and TRBJ2-5; D is unclear. The CDR3 has 15 amino acids. The germline V gene has CDR1 ENHRY and CDR2 SYGVKD. V gave up 8 bases and J gave up 4 bases, with 20 bases separating them. The CDR3 sequence: CAISHEATGGETQYF. The CDR3 DNA follows: TGTGCCATCTCCCACGAGGCAACGGGTGGAGAGACCCAGTACTTC.

This clonotype was detected a few times. V and J are TRBV5-1 and TRBJ1-2, with D maybe TRBD1 (6 bases). Germline V gives CDR1 SGHRS, CDR2 YFSETQ. This CDR3 is built from 15 residues. V was clipped by 2 bases and J by 7 bases, with 18 bases between them. CDR3 amino acids: CASSLFVGGEFGYTF. CDR3 in DNA: TGCGCCAGCAGCTTATTCGTGGGGGGCGAGTTTGGCTACACCTTC.

This clonotype was picked up many times. CDR3 DNA sequence: TGTGCCAGCAGCTTAGATGGCGGCGGCGAAGCTTTCTTT. Protein: CASSLDGGGEAFF. The chain is built from TRBV11-3 and TRBJ1-1; the D is unclear. The V gene lost 0 bases and the J gene lost 8 bases, with 10 bases spanning the gap. In germline, CDR1 is SGHNT, CDR2 YENEEA. This CDR3 spans 13 amino acids.

The chain is built from TRBV30 and TRBJ2-4; D may be TRBD1 (5 bases). Germline V gene lookup returns CDR1 GTSNPN and CDR2 SVGIG (reference sequence). Trimming took 0 bases from V and 13 from J, leaving 19 bases between them. The CDR3 has 14 residues. The CDR3 reads CAWSVARTDTKQYF. CDR3 bases: TGTGCCTGGAGTGTAGCGCGGACGGACACGAAACAGTACTTC.

The chain is built from TRBV6-9 and TRBJ2-2; 10 bases fit TRBD1. The ends lost 4 bases at V and 8 bases at J; junction bases unmatched: 10. CDR3 length equals 16 residues. Germline V gene lookup returns CDR1 MNHGY and CDR2 SVAAGI. CDR3 residues: CASSSRPGTGAGELFF. The DNA of the CDR3 is TGTGCCAGCAGTTCCCGGCCCGGGACAGGGGCGGGGGAGCTGTTTTTT.

This clonotype was detected once. The genes are TRBV7-9 and TRBJ2-7; D call uncertain. Germline CDR1 SEHNR, CDR2 FQNEAQ (reference sequence). V was trimmed by 1 base and J by 3 bases, leaving 4 bases between them. The CDR3 consists of 12 residues. CDR3 DNA sequence: TGTGCCAGCAGCTTAGTAGACTACGAGCAGTACTTC. Its protein is CASSLVDYEQYF.

Concerning this clonotype: Given a much more abundant clone one base away, this may be a read error. V is TRBV28 and J is TRBJ1-1; D is uncertain. The germline V gene has CDR1 MDHEN and CDR2 SYDVKM. CDR3 length: 13 residues. The CDR3 region has the DNA TGTGCCAGCAGTGTGGTGATGAACGCTGAAGCTTTCTTT. Translation gives CASSVVMNAEAFF.

This clonotype was counted at least ten times. The chain links TRBV2 to TRBJ2-1; D possibly corresponds to TRBD2 (6 bases). The CDR3 totals 12 residues. Trimming left V 5 bases short and J 9 bases short, with 11 bases between. Germline V CDR1 and CDR2: SNHLY, FYNNEI. Written as DNA, the CDR3 is TGTGCCAGCAGTTTTAGCGGTAGTGAGCAGTTCTTC. Its protein is CASSFSGSEQFF. The entire variable domain, with the rest obtained from reference TRBV2 and TRBJ2-1, is as follows: EPEVTQTPSHQVTQMGQEVILRCVPISNHLYFYWYRQILGQKVEFLVSFYNNEISEKSEIFDDQFSVERPDGSNFTLKIRSTKLEDSAMYFCASSFSGSEQFFGPGTRLTVL.

This clonotype was observed a few times. The chain is built from TRBV2 and TRBJ1-2; D is undetermined. This CDR3 is 13 amino acids long. V lost 9 bases, J lost 1 base, and 12 bases lay in between. CDR1 and CDR2 (germline): SNHLY, FYNNEI. CDR3: CARFPTRNYGYTF. CDR3 in DNA: TGTGCCAGATTCCCGACGCGTAACTATGGCTACACCTTC.

This clonotype has a count of ten or more. The chain combines TRBV7-3 with TRBJ2-3, with 12 bases lining up with TRBD2. The CDR3 is 21 amino acids. Trimming at V came to 5 bases and at J to 2 bases, leaving 20 bases not matched to a gene. In germline, CDR1 is SGHTA, CDR2 FQGTGA. CDR3 nucleotide sequence: TGTGCCAGCAGCCCCACCCCGGGACAGCAGACTAGCGGGGGTCTCACAGATACGCAGTATTTT. This encodes CASSPTPGQQTSGGLTDTQYF.

Concerning this clonotype itself: A much more abundant neighbour one base away suggests this may be a read error. Because the CDR3 is missing its conserved closing phenylalanine or tryptophan, this is likely a read error. This chain links TRBV18 with TRBJ1-1, with 9 positions matching TRBD1. Germline CDR1 is KGHSH and CDR2 is LQKENI. J lost 1 base, V lost 3 bases, and 9 bases had no gene match. This CDR3 contains 17 residues. CDR3 amino acids: CASSPITGGLGNTEAFL. DNA of the CDR3: TGTGCCAGCTCACCCATTACAGGGGGCCTAGGGAACACTGAAGCTTTCTTG.

The CDR3 is CASGLAGPGTDTQYF. The CDR3 bases are TGTGCCAGTGGTTTAGCGGGGCCGGGGACAGATACGCAGTATTTT. The V gene is TRBV28, the J gene TRBJ2-3; TRBD2 agrees at 8 bases. The V gene end was trimmed by 9 bases and the J gene end by 3 bases; junction bases not matched to a gene: 11. CDR1 MDHEN and CDR2 SYDVKM come from the germline V gene. This CDR3 comprises 15 residues.

In this sample, this clonotype turned up many times. The V gene is TRBV20-1, the J gene TRBJ1-1; D not certain. Germline V lookup: CDR1 DFQATT, CDR2 SNEGSKA (reference sequence). This CDR3 region has 12 residues. Trimming pared 4 bases from V and 0 bases from J, leaving 6 bases between. CDR3 nucleotide sequence: TGCAGTGCTACACAGATGAACACTGAAGCTTTCTTT. It translates to CSATQMNTEAFF.

This clonotype was seen a few times. The rearrangement joins TRBV6-4 to TRBJ2-1; no clear D gene. The CDR3 runs 15 residues. In germline, CDR1 is MRHNA, CDR2 SNTAGT. V gave up 6 bases and J gave up 0 bases, with 12 bases separating them. CDR3 coding DNA: TGTGCCAGCAGGGACGCGCGAAGCTCCTACAATGAGCAGTTCTTC. Its protein is CASRDARSSYNEQFF.

This chain links TRBV12-3 or TRBV12-4 with TRBJ2-1, with D maybe TRBD2 (5 bases). The CDR3 consists of 14 residues. Trimming took off 2 bases at V and 10 bases at J, with 15 bases between the two ends. CDR3 coding DNA: TGTGCCAGCAGTTTAAGTGTAATAGGGAGCGAGCAGTTCTTC. As protein: CASSLSVIGSEQFF.

This clonotype has ten or more counts. The genes are TRBV20-1 and TRBJ1-1, with TRBD1 matching over 7 bases. The V gene end was trimmed by 3 bases and the J gene end by 1 base; junction bases not matched to a gene: 5. This CDR3 contains 14 residues. Per germline, CDR1 DFQATT and CDR2 SNEGSKA (reference sequence). The CDR3 sequence is CSARRKGANTEAFF. The CDR3 bases are TGCAGTGCTAGGCGGAAGGGGGCGAACACTGAAGCTTTCTTT.

This rearrangement joins TRBV12-3 or TRBV12-4 to TRBJ2-6; 10 positions match TRBD1. The CDR3 is 17 residues long. V lost 6 bases and J lost 0; bases outside the gene matches: 5. This CDR3 is CASRGTGAISGANVLTF. The CDR3 bases are TGTGCCAGCAGAGGGACAGGGGCAATCTCTGGGGCCAACGTCCTGACTTTC.

This clonotype was observed a handful of times. The genes are TRBV7-9 and TRBJ2-7; TRBD1 agrees at 10 bases. The germline gives CDR1 SEHNR, CDR2 FQNEAQ (reference sequence). V lost 3 bases and J lost 3; bases outside the gene matches: 5. The CDR3 is 15 residues long. The CDR3 is CASSFQDRGNYEQYF. The CDR3 nucleotides are TGTGCCAGCAGCTTCCAGGACAGGGGGAACTACGAGCAGTACTTC.

The chain joins TRBV4-1 to TRBJ1-6; 7 bases line up with TRBD1. CDR3 length: 15 residues. Germline-derived CDR1 and CDR2 are MGHRA and YSYEKL. Trimming at V came to 4 bases and at J to 5 bases, leaving 5 bases not matched to a gene. The CDR3 DNA sequence: TGCGCCAGCAGCCTAAATACAGGGGATAATTCACCCCTCCACTTT. As protein: CASSLNTGDNSPLHF.

This clonotype was counted a few times. The rearrangement links TRBV12-3 or TRBV12-4 to TRBJ2-3, with no clear D. The CDR3 is 11 amino acids. The V end was cut by 10 bases, the J end by 4 bases, with 9 bases between. This CDR3 reads CAIRMADTQYF. CDR3 DNA sequence: TGTGCCATCCGGATGGCAGATACGCAGTATTTT.

The chain uses TRBV6-2 or TRBV6-3 and TRBJ1-1; D is possibly TRBD1 (6 bases). This CDR3 spans 15 amino acids. Per germline, CDR1 MNHEY and CDR2 SVGEGT. Trimming left V 5 bases short and J 4 bases short, with 17 bases between. The chain's CDR3 is CASSEDPGVATEAFF. DNA of the CDR3: TGTGCCAGCAGTGAAGACCCAGGGGTGGCCACTGAAGCTTTCTTT.

In this sample, this clonotype turned up many times. The genes are TRBV6-5 and TRBJ1-1; D is unclear. V shed 0 bases and J shed 6 bases, with 11 bases lying between them. CDR3 size: 14 residues. The germline CDR1 and CDR2 sequences are MNHEY and SVGAGI. The CDR3 region has the DNA TGTGCCAGCAGTTACTCAACATTGGGCCCTGAAGCTTTCTTT. It encodes CASSYSTLGPEAFF.

This clonotype was seen only a few times. The chain recombines TRBV9 with TRBJ1-2; TRBD1 agrees at 7 bases. The V gene's germline CDR1 is SGDLS and CDR2 YYNGEE. CDR3 length: 13 residues. With V trimmed by 3 bases and J by 5 bases, 4 bases remained unmatched. CDR3: CASSGQGQYGYTF. In nucleotides, the CDR3 is TGTGCCAGCAGCGGACAGGGTCAATATGGCTACACCTTC.

This clonotype was seen more than once but under ten times. The chain joins TRBV20-1 to TRBJ2-7; the D gene is possibly TRBD2 (5 bases). Trimming took off 5 bases at V and 0 bases at J, with 14 bases between the two ends. CDR3 length: 14 amino acids. Germline V gene lookup returns CDR1 DFQATT and CDR2 SNEGSKA (reference sequence). CDR3: CSASGFKFSYEQYF. CDR3 DNA sequence: TGCAGTGCTTCGGGGTTCAAATTCTCCTACGAGCAGTACTTC.

This clonotype was seen many times. V and J are TRBV2 and TRBJ1-1, with a possible D match to TRBD1 (6 bases). V lost 6 bases and J 1 base, leaving 9 bases between the germline ends. Germline-derived CDR1 and CDR2 are SNHLY and FYNNEI. This CDR3 spans 13 amino acids. This CDR3 reads CASSKDRNTEAFF. DNA of the CDR3: TGTGCCAGCAGCAAGGACAGGAACACTGAAGCTTTCTTT.

This clonotype was seen ten or more times. The chain is built from TRBV20-1 and TRBJ1-4, with D hard to call. The CDR3 covers 13 residues. Germline V gene lookup returns CDR1 DFQATT and CDR2 SNEGSKA (reference sequence). Trimming pared 0 bases from V and 8 bases from J, leaving 10 bases between. This chain's CDR3 is CSARDLRREKLFF. CDR3 nucleotides: TGCAGTGCTAGAGATCTTAGGCGAGAAAAACTGTTTTTT.

This clonotype showed up many times. The chain carries TRBV28 and TRBJ1-2; possible D gene TRBD1, 6 bases. In germline, CDR1 is MDHEN, CDR2 SYDVKM. Trimming pared 5 bases from V and 4 bases from J, leaving 14 bases between. CDR3 length: 14 amino acids. The CDR3 protein is CASSTGDRLYGYTF. In nucleotides, the CDR3 is TGTGCCAGCAGTACCGGCGACAGGCTCTATGGCTACACCTTC.

This clonotype was seen at least ten times. This chain uses TRBV24-1 with TRBJ2-3; no reliable D call. V lost 3 bases and J lost 4, with 7 bases in between. The CDR3 is 13 residues long. Germline CDR1 reads KGHDR; CDR2 reads SFDVKD. CDR3 loop: CATSDVLADTQYF. CDR3 nucleotides: TGTGCCACCAGTGATGTATTGGCAGATACGCAGTATTTT.